This TCR beta chain was sequenced for a study of identical twins (dated by TCRdb to 2016 to 2018). Some background on the complete study: The study deep-sequenced TCR alpha and beta repertoires from monozygotic twins, unrelated adults of various ages and cord blood to test whether fetal clonotypes persist. Replicate twin experiments were performed at different times using different library preparation protocols to rule out contamination.

Points the paper makes about the study in general: The excess sharing between twins in beta out-of-frame sequences was weaker because fewer shared sequences reduced the signal-to-noise ratio. Zero-insertion analyses could be partly confounded by invariant T cells such as MAIT and iNKT, although diverse VJ usage argued against such confounding for most clonotypes. Fewer insertions were carried by abundant cord blood beta clonotypes, a similar but weaker trend appeared in young adult naive repertoires, and no such trend appeared in memory repertoires. In monozygotic twins, recombination models systematically underestimated out-of-frame TCR alpha sharing, but the models matched the sharing seen between unrelated individuals. Because the same donors could not be followed over many years, conclusions were based on cross-sectional statistical analysis. Compared with coincidental sharing between unrelated individuals, an excess of low generation-probability sequences was observed among out-of-frame TCR alpha sequences shared between twins.

This clonotype has more than one count but fewer than ten. Its specific antigen is unknown. No qualities accompany the bases; no much larger clone lies one base away. Every donor in the study was a healthy Caucasian. The twin cohort consisted of three pairs of female monozygotic twins, all aged roughly 18 to 30 years. Positive isolation kits from Invitrogen were used to isolate the CD4+ and CD8+ T cell populations. The CDR3 starts with the cysteine, ends with the phenylalanine, and has 18 residues. Only the CDR3 part of the read is kept: 54 bases, read in frame from the first base. V is pruned by 4 bases and J by 2 bases, leaving 10 bases of the junction without a gene match. CDR1 and CDR2, looked up from the germline V gene (reference sequence), are SGHAT and FQDESV. The method was 5' RACE. Sequencer: Illumina HiSeq 2000. A universal primer binding site was added through template switching, and the final cDNA carried a unique molecular identifier so that TCR cDNA molecules could be counted accurately. Specific primers in the conserved constant-segment region were used to synthesize first-strand cDNA for the TCR alpha and beta chains. To control for contamination, every cDNA library carried two barcodes: a SMART-Mk sample barcode plus Illumina barcodes. TruSeq adapter sequences and Illumina sample barcodes were added in two successive PCR steps. The Illumina HiSeq platform was used with custom primers to sequence TCR alpha and beta cDNA libraries. In the original analysis: MiGEC processed the raw reads to extract unique molecular identifiers, while MiXCR was used to determine the CDR3 positions. For each individual, recombination models were inferred using an EM algorithm with the repgenHMM and IGoR tools. The tcR package in R was used for shared clonotype analysis, with sharing normalized by the product of cloneset sizes. To study raw recombination without the effects of thymic and clonal selection, out-of-frame nonproductive sequences were analyzed. TCRdb ran its own pipeline on the public reads, namely fastp trimming at Q25 and MiXCR clone calling, and kept in-frame beta chains. A single entry per CDR3 protein holds the most common genes and DNA from its merged rows. None of the V and J calls come from the authors' own analysis; TCRdb made them. The sample yields 400,000 to 650,000 distinct CDR3 sequences; 22% were counted once. About 0.99% of the sample goes to the ten largest clones.

The same sample was also used in a study of T cells expressing NK-cell markers. The other study reports the following: Eight or nine donors provided sorted CD3+CD56+NKG2C+, CD3+CD56+NKG2C- and CD3+CD56-NKG2C+ T-cell subsets, whose TCR beta-chain repertoires were profiled. Among the eight sequenced donors, seven were HCMV-seropositive and one was HCMV-seronegative. To restrict sorting to alphabetaTCR-expressing T cells, an anti-gammadeltaTCR antibody was added in several experiments. In six donors, the dominant CD3+CD56+NKG2C+ clonotypes ranked among the top 10 CD8+ clonotypes, making up about 1.0-8% of CD8+ T cells. Those dominant clonotypes were again the most abundant among CD3+CD56-NKG2C+ cells in a few donors, at roughly 28.3-65%. Whether the expanded NKG2C-expressing T cell clones were specific for HCMV antigens remained unclear. All eight donors whose samples were sequenced were randomly selected healthy volunteers, three of them men and five women. HCMV serostatus was determined by detecting HCMV-specific IgG in serum with a commercial ELISA kit. MIGEC was used to demultiplex reads and group reads by UMI, and MiTCR was used to assemble and quantify clonotypes. Only TCR cDNA sequences supported by at least two reads were kept to exclude erroneous sequences. Downstream repertoire analysis used the tcR package, and clonotypes were matched across fractions by CDR3 nucleotide sequence plus V segment. VDJmatch was used to annotate antigen specificity against VDJdb, with one amino acid substitution in CDR3 permitted.

The sample comprised CD4+ T cells sorted from blood. This sequence originates from a woman younger than 35 in good health. The rearranged chain carries TRBV11-1 and TRBJ2-3; TRBD2 fits 12 bases in the junction. Read as DNA, the sequence is TGTGCCAGCAGCTCCCCAAGACTAGCGGGAGAGGTCACAGATACGCAGTATTTT. This encodes CASSSPRLAGEVTDTQYF.